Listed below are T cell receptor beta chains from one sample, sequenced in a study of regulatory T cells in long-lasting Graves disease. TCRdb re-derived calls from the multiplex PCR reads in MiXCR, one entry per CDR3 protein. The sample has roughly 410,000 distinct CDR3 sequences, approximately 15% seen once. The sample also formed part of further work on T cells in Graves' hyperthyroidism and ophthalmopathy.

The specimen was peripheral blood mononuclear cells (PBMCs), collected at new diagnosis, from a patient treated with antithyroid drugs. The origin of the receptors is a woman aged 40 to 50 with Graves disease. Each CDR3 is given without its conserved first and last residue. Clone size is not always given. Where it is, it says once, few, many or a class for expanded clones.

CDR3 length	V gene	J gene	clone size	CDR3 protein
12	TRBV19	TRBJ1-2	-	ASSLRQGTGGYT
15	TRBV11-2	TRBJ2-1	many	ASSSLGTSGSQNEQF
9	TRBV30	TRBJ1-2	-	ARSDSYGYT
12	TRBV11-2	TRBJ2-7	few	ASTIGLGSYEQY
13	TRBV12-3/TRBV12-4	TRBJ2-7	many	ASSLTSGHTHEQY
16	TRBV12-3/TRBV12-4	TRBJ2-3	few	ASSFGDSGRAESDTQY
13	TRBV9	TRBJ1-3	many	ASSKGGYSGNTIY
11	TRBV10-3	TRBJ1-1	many	AITGHLETEAF
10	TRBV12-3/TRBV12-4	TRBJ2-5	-	ASSWPGGTQY
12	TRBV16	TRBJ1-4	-	ASSQDRGREKLF
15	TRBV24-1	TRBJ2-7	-	ATSDLATGAGENEQY
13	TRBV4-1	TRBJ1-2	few	ASSPKVGELYGYT
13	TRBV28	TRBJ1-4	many	ASSLRAEADEKLF
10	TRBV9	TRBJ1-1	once	ASSRDEVAAF
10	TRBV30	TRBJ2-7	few	AWDRGSYEQY
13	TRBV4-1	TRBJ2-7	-	ASSPLGGSSYEQY
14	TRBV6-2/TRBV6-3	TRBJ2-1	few	ASSDLGVLDYNEQF
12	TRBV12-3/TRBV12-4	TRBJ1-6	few	ASSSGPCNSPLH
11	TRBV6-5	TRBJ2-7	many	ASSYSQGNEQY
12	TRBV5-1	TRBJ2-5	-	ASRIGQVQETQY
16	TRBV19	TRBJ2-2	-	TSSTPGTSGHNTGELF
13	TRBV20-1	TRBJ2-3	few	SARRPSGSTDTQY
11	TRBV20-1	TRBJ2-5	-	SAPPGGGETPY
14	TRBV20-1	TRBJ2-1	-	SANPPAVSSYNEQF
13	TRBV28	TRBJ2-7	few	ASRPPGQGAYEQY
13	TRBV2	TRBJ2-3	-	ASSEGARGSHTQY
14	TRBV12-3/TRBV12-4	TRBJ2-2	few	ASSYHRGPNTGELF
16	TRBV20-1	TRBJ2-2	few	SARDPLGGGGITGELF